Listed here are 27 T cell receptor beta chains from one sample, sequenced in a study of CD8 T cells in Susac syndrome. Reverse transcription of roughly 0.5 to 1 ug RNA was performed with random hexamers. Each CDR3 protein is one row after TCRdb ran MiXCR on the immunoSEQ multiplex PCR reads. The sample carries under 350,000 distinct CDR3 sequences, under 95% recorded once. The specimen sequenced was CD4+ T cells from PBMCs. The source of these receptors is a human donor with multiple sclerosis.

The rearrangement joins TRBV15 to TRBJ2-5; D perhaps matches TRBD1 (6 bases). CDR1 is LNHNV and CDR2 is YYDKDF in the germline V gene (reference sequence). Trimming pared 0 bases from V and 3 bases from J, leaving 14 bases between. This CDR3 region has 16 residues. This CDR3 reads CATSRDLGQNEETQYF. The CDR3 DNA follows: TGTGCCACCAGCAGAGATCTCGGACAGAACGAAGAGACCCAGTACTTC.

The genes are TRBV13 and TRBJ1-2; D uncertain. V shed 5 bases and J shed 4 bases, with 20 bases lying between them. Germline CDR1 is PRHDT and CDR2 is FYEKMQ (reference sequence). The CDR3 extends over 16 amino acids. The CDR3 sequence: CASSILPGVSGYGYTF. Here the CDR3 DNA reads TGTGCCAGCAGCATATTGCCCGGGGTGTCGGGCTATGGCTACACCTTC. The variable domain in full, completed from reference TRBV13 and TRBJ1-2, reads AAGVIQSPRHLIKEKRETATLKCYPIPRHDTVYWYQQGPGQDPQFLISFYEKMQSDKGSIPDRFSAQQFSDYHSELNMSSLELGDSALYFCASSILPGVSGYGYTFGSGTRLTVV.

The chain links TRBV19 to TRBJ2-5, with 8 positions matching TRBD2. The junction had 14 bases not matched to a gene; V was cut back by 3 bases and J by 5 bases. The germline gives CDR1 LNHDA, CDR2 SQIVND (reference sequence). The CDR3 runs 17 residues. CDR3 sequence (DNA): TGTGCCAGTAGTATGTATATCCTCGGGACTAGTCGTGAGACCCAGTACTTC. Translated, it gives CASSMYILGTSRETQYF.

For the CDR3, the DNA is TGTGCCAGCAGCTTACACCACCAGGACAATGAGCAGTTCTTC. Translated, it gives CASSLHHQDNEQFF. This chain links TRBV7-9 with TRBJ2-1; D is undetermined. Germline V gene lookup returns CDR1 SEHNR and CDR2 FQNEAQ (reference sequence). Trimming left V 2 bases short and J 5 bases short, with 10 bases between. The CDR3 extends over 14 amino acids.

This sequence joins TRBV7-6 and TRBJ2-1; no reliable D call. CDR3 size: 17 residues. Germline V gene sequence: CDR1 SGHVS, CDR2 FNYEAQ. The V end was cut by 5 bases, the J end by 0 bases, with 17 bases between. CDR3 loop: CASSPSGWRSSYNEQFF. CDR3 coding DNA: TGTGCCAGCAGCCCCTCCGGGTGGCGGAGCTCCTACAATGAGCAGTTCTTC.

This chain joins TRBV7-2 and TRBJ2-7, with 12 nucleotides matching TRBD2. The V gene's germline CDR1 is SGHTA and CDR2 FQGNSA. Losses at the gene ends were 1 base for V and 11 bases for J; bases not matched to a gene: 6. The CDR3 contains 14 residues. The CDR3 is CASSLDGTSGPKYF. The CDR3 DNA is TGTGCCAGCAGCTTAGACGGGACTAGCGGGCCTAAGTACTTC.

The CDR3 sequence: CASSPAGLQGYTF. CDR3 nucleotide sequence: TGTGCCAGCAGCCCCGCAGGGCTTCAAGGCTACACCTTC. V and J are TRBV5-6 and TRBJ1-2; tentatively, D is TRBD1 (5 bases). The CDR3 covers 13 residues. The germline V gene has CDR1 SGHDT and CDR2 YYEEEE. Trimming took off 4 bases at V and 8 bases at J, with 15 bases between the two ends.

This clonotype was detected once. V is TRBV20-1 and J is TRBJ2-1; TRBD2 aligns across 16 bases. Germline V gives CDR1 DFQATT, CDR2 SNEGSKA (reference sequence). V shed 6 bases, J shed 5 bases, and the junction held 13 bases outside the gene matches. The length of the CDR3 is 18 residues. The chain's CDR3 is CSARGTSGRAVVNNEQFF. The CDR3 coding sequence is TGCAGTGCCCGAGGGACTAGCGGGAGGGCCGTAGTCAACAATGAGCAGTTCTTC.

V is TRBV18 and J is TRBJ1-1, with D uncertain. There are 13 residues in the CDR3. V lost 1 base and J lost 2, with 5 bases in between. Germline lookup yields CDR1 KGHSH and CDR2 LQKENI. CDR3 coding DNA: TGTGCCAGCTCACCACAACACAACACTGAAGCTTTCTTT. As protein: CASSPQHNTEAFF.

V and J are TRBV2 and TRBJ1-3; maybe TRBD1 (5 bases). The CDR3 consists of 15 residues. Germline CDR1 and CDR2: SNHLY and FYNNEI. The germline V and J ends were trimmed by 3 bases and 4 bases, with 13 bases remaining between them. The DNA for the CDR3 is TGTGCCAGCAGTGAGAGACCAAGGGGCGGAAACACCATATATTTT. As protein: CASSERPRGGNTIYF.

The CDR3 nucleotides read TGTGCCAGCAGCAGAACCGGGACAACTGCCTACGAGCAGTACTTC. Its protein is CASSRTGTTAYEQYF. V is TRBV7-9 and J is TRBJ2-7, with D perhaps TRBD1 (6 bases). Trimming removed 5 bases at V and 2 bases at J, with 16 bases between. Germline V gene sequence: CDR1 SEHNR, CDR2 FQNEAQ (reference sequence). This CDR3 has 15 amino acids.

The chain employs TRBV5-4 and TRBJ2-2; TRBD1 matches at 8 bases. Germline-derived CDR1 and CDR2 are SGHNT and YYREEE (reference sequence). Losses at the gene ends were 2 bases for V and 4 bases for J; bases not matched to a gene: 13. The CDR3 contains 18 residues. The DNA of the CDR3 is TGTGCCAGCAGCTTCCCGAAACAGGGGGGTCTTTCCACCGGGGAGCTGTTTTTT. As protein: CASSFPKQGGLSTGELFF.

The V call is TRBV4-3, the J call TRBJ2-7; a weak D match, TRBD2 (5 bases). Per the germline V gene, CDR1 is LGHNA and CDR2 is YSLEER. This CDR3 is 13 amino acids long. Trimming cost V 0 bases and J 5 bases, with 8 bases left between them. The CDR3: CASSQERRDEQYF. DNA for the CDR3: TGCGCCAGCAGCCAAGAAAGGCGGGACGAGCAGTACTTC.

The rearrangement links TRBV2 to TRBJ2-3; D uncertain. The CDR3 has 15 amino acids. V was cut by 6 bases and J by 0 bases, with 13 bases left in between. Germline-derived CDR1 and CDR2 are SNHLY and FYNNEI. The DNA of the CDR3 is TGTGCCAGCAGCCCCTCTGCGTGGAGCACAGATACGCAGTATTTT. This codes for CASSPSAWSTDTQYF.

This rearrangement joins TRBV2 to TRBJ1-5; D is uncertain. V dropped 1 base and J dropped 0 bases, with 13 bases sitting between them. This CDR3 has 17 residues. Germline V gene sequence: CDR1 SNHLY, CDR2 FYNNEI. For the CDR3, the DNA is TGTGCCAGCAGTGAAGGCGGTCCAAGTTATAGCAATCAGCCCCAGCATTTT. Its protein is CASSEGGPSYSNQPQHF.

The chain uses TRBV7-2 and TRBJ2-7; 9 bases map to TRBD1. Looked up from germline, CDR1 is SGHTA and CDR2 is FQGNSA. V shed 0 bases, J shed 5 bases, and the junction held 11 bases outside the gene matches. The CDR3 loop spans 17 amino acids. CDR3 DNA sequence: TGTGCCAGCAGCTTAGCTTTCCCGGGACAGGGCCGAGACGAGCAGTACTTC. It encodes CASSLAFPGQGRDEQYF.

The rearrangement joins TRBV11-2 to TRBJ2-2; 7 bases match TRBD1. The V gene end was trimmed by 2 bases and the J gene end by 6 bases; junction bases not matched to a gene: 6. Per germline, CDR1 SGHAT and CDR2 FQNNGV. The CDR3 totals 15 residues. CDR3 residues: CASSLNRGSSGELFF. The DNA of the CDR3 is TGTGCCAGCAGCTTAAACAGGGGTTCTTCCGGGGAGCTGTTTTTT.

CDR3 nucleotides: TGTGCCAGCAGGGGCTTCAGGGCGAACTTGAATTCACCCCTCCACTTT. This translates into CASRGFRANLNSPLHF. The genes are TRBV11-2 and TRBJ1-6, with a weak D call TRBD1 (5 bases). Germline CDR1 and CDR2: SGHAT and FQNNGV. This CDR3 region has 16 residues. V shed 6 bases and J shed 7 bases, with 19 bases lying between them.

The DNA for the CDR3 is TGCGCCAGCAGTGAATTCTTAGAGGGCACAGATACGCAGTATTTT. This translates into CASSEFLEGTDTQYF. The chain recombines TRBV10-1 with TRBJ2-3; D ambiguous. Germline CDR1 and CDR2: WNHNN and SYGVQD (reference sequence). Trimming shortened V by 3 bases and J by 1 base, and 11 bases separated the two germline ends. This CDR3 has 15 amino acids.

The chain couples TRBV12-3 or TRBV12-4 to TRBJ2-7; D unresolved. The CDR3 contains 13 residues. Deletions cut 5 bases from V and 3 bases from J, with 11 bases between. CDR3 region: CASSDPASYEQYF. CDR3 bases: TGTGCCAGCAGTGACCCGGCGAGCTACGAGCAGTACTTC.

The chain has TRBV3-1 and TRBJ2-7; weak D call: TRBD2 (6 bases). Trimming removed 1 base from V and 3 bases from J, with 13 bases in between. The V gene's germline CDR1 is LGHDT and CDR2 YNNKEL (reference sequence). The CDR3 covers 15 residues. CDR3 coding DNA: TGTGCCAGCAGCCAAGGCGTAGCGGCATACTACGAGCAGTACTTC. Protein product: CASSQGVAAYYEQYF.

Note on this clonotype: An end of the junction does not agree with germline; a read error may underlie this. The V gene is TRBV19, the J gene TRBJ1-2; D is ambiguous. CDR1 and CDR2 (germline): LNHDA, SQIVND (reference sequence). This CDR3 has 13 amino acids. Here the CDR3 reads CASFRVIQNEFAF. For the CDR3, the DNA is TGTGCCAGTTTTAGAGTTATTCAGAATGAATTCGCCTTC.

This rearrangement joins TRBV27 to TRBJ2-2; TRBD2 agrees at 7 bases. There are 15 residues in the CDR3. V lost 5 bases to trimming and J lost 2 bases; unmatched junction nucleotides: 5. Germline V CDR1 and CDR2: MNHEY, SMNVEV (reference sequence). The CDR3 protein is CASSRASGNTGELFF. CDR3 sequence (DNA): TGTGCCAGCAGTAGAGCTAGCGGTAACACCGGGGAGCTGTTTTTT.

The chain recombines TRBV7-2 with TRBJ1-2; D might be TRBD1 (6 bases). Germline V gene lookup returns CDR1 SGHTA and CDR2 FQGNSA. This CDR3 region has 14 residues. V dropped 1 base and J dropped 7 bases, with 13 bases sitting between them. As DNA, the CDR3 is TGTGCCAGCAGCTTAGTGTCCCTAGGGGGTGGCTACACCTTC. This codes for CASSLVSLGGGYTF.

The rearrangement joins TRBV29-1 to TRBJ2-1; maybe TRBD2 (6 bases). In germline, CDR1 is SQVTM, CDR2 ANQGSEA. CDR3 length equals 16 residues. CDR3 in DNA: TGCGTTGAAGAAACCCTTTCGCGGGGAGGCACGAATGAGCAGTTCTTC. Translated: CVEETLSRGGTNEQFF.

The chain carries TRBV4-1 and TRBJ2-1; TRBD2 matches 13 bases. The CDR3 is made up of 19 amino acids. Germline V gives CDR1 MGHRA, CDR2 YSYEKL. V was clipped by 2 bases and J by 4 bases; unmatched bases: 11. The CDR3 sequence is CASSQSISGLAGPYNEQFF. CDR3 coding DNA: TGCGCCAGCAGCCAATCCATCTCGGGACTAGCGGGGCCGTACAATGAGCAGTTCTTC.

The CDR3 DNA reads as TGTGCCAGCACCACCCCCGAGCGATCCTACGAGCAGTACTTC. Its protein is CASTTPERSYEQYF. This sequence joins TRBV7-9 and TRBJ2-7; D not certain. There are 14 residues in the CDR3. CDR1 and CDR2 from the germline V gene are SEHNR and FQNEAQ (reference sequence). Deletions cut 7 bases from V and 1 base from J, with 14 bases between. The variable domain in full, completed from reference TRBV7-9 and TRBJ2-7, reads DTGVSQNPRHKITKRGQNVTFRCDPISEHNRLYWYRQTLGQGPEFLTYFQNEAQLEKSRLLSDRFSAERPKGSFSTLEIQRTEQGDSAMYLCASTTPERSYEQYFGPGTRLTVT.